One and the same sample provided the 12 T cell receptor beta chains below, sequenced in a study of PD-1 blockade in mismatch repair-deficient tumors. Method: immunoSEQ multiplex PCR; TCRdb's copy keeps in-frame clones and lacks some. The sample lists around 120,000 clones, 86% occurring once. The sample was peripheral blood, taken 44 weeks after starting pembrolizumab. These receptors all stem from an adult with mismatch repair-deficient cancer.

The CDR3 loop is CASSLAAGAGYGYTF. In DNA form, the CDR3 reads TGTGCCAGCAGCTTAGCCGCGGGGGCCGGATATGGCTACACCTTC. The rearrangement links TRBV11-2 to TRBJ1-2, with D possibly matching TRBD1 (6 bases). In germline, CDR1 is SGHAT, CDR2 FQNNGV. This CDR3 has 15 residues. Trimming pared 1 base from V and 5 bases from J, leaving 14 bases between.

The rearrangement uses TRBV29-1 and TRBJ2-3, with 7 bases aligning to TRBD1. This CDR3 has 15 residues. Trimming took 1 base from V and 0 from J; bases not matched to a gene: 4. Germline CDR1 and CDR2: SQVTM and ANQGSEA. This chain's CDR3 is CSVEGGQLSTDTQYF. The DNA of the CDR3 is TGCAGCGTTGAAGGGGGACAGCTAAGCACAGATACGCAGTATTTT.

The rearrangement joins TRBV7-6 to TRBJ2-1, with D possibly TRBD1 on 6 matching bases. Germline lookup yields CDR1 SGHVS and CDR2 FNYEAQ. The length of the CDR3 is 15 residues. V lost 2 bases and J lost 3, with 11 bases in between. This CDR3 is CASSLTEGGYNEQFF. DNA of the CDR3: TGTGCCAGCAGCTTAACGGAAGGGGGCTACAATGAGCAGTTCTTC.

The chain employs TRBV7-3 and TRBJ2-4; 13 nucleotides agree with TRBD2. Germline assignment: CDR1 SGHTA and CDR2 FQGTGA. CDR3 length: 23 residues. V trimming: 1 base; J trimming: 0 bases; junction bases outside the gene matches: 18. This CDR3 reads CASSLSLAGLAGERLVAKNIQYF. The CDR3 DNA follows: TGTGCCAGCAGCTTAAGCTTAGCAGGACTAGCGGGAGAGAGGCTGGTAGCCAAAAACATTCAGTACTTC.

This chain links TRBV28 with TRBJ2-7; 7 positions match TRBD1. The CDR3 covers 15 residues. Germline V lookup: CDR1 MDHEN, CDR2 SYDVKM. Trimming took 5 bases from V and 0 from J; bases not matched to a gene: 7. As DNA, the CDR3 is TGTGCCAGCAGTCCTTGGGGACAGAACTCCTACGAGCAGTACTTC. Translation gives CASSPWGQNSYEQYF.

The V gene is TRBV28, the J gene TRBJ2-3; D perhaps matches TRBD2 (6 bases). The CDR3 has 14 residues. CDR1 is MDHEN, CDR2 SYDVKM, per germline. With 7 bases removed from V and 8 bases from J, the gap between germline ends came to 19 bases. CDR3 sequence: CASKGWHGRGTQYF. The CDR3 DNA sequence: TGTGCCAGCAAAGGATGGCACGGGCGGGGTACGCAGTATTTT.

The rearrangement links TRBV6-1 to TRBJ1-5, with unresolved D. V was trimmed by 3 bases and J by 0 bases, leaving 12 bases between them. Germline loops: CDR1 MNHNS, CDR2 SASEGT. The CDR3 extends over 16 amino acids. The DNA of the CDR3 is TGTGCCAGCAGTGACGGTGGCAGCCATAGCAATCAGCCCCAGCATTTT. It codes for CASSDGGSHSNQPQHF.

Written as DNA, the CDR3 is TGTGCCAGCAGCTTAGAAGGCAAAAGCTCCTACGAGCAGTACTTC. It yields the protein CASSLEGKSSYEQYF. The V gene is TRBV7-6, the J gene TRBJ2-7; D remains unclear. Germline CDR1 and CDR2: SGHVS and FNYEAQ. CDR3 size: 15 residues. Trimming left V 1 base short and J 0 bases short, with 10 bases between. The whole variable domain, remainder taken from reference TRBV7-6 and TRBJ2-7, is GAGVSQSPRYKVTKRGQDVALRCDPISGHVSLYWYRQALGQGPEFLTYFNYEAQQDKSGLPNDRFSAERPEGSISTLTIQRTEQRDSAMYRCASSLEGKSSYEQYFGPGTRLTVT.

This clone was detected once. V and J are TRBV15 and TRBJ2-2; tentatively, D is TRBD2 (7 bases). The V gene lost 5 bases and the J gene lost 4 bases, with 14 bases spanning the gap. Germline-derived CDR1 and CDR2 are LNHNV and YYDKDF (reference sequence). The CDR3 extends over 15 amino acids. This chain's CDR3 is CATSPYREGTGELFF. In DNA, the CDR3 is TGTGCCACCAGCCCTTACAGGGAGGGCACCGGGGAGCTGTTTTTT.

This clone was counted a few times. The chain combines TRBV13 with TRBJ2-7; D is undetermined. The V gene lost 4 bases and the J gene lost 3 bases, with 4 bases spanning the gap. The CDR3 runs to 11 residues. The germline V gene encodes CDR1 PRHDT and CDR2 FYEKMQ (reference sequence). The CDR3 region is CASSSSYEQYF. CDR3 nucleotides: TGTGCCAGCAGCTCCAGCTACGAGCAGTACTTC.

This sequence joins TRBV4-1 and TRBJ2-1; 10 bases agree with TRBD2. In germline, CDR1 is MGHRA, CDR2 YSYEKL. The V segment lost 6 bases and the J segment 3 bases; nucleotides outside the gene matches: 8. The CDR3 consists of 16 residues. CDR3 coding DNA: TGCGCCAGCAGTCGACACGCTAGCGGGAGCTACAATGAGCAGTTCTTC. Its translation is CASSRHASGSYNEQFF.

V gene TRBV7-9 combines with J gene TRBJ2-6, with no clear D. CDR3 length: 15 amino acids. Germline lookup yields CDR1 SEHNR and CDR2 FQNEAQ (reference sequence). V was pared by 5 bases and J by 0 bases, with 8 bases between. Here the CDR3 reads CASSGVTSGANVLTF. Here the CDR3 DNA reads TGTGCCAGCAGCGGGGTAACCTCTGGGGCCAACGTCCTGACTTTC.